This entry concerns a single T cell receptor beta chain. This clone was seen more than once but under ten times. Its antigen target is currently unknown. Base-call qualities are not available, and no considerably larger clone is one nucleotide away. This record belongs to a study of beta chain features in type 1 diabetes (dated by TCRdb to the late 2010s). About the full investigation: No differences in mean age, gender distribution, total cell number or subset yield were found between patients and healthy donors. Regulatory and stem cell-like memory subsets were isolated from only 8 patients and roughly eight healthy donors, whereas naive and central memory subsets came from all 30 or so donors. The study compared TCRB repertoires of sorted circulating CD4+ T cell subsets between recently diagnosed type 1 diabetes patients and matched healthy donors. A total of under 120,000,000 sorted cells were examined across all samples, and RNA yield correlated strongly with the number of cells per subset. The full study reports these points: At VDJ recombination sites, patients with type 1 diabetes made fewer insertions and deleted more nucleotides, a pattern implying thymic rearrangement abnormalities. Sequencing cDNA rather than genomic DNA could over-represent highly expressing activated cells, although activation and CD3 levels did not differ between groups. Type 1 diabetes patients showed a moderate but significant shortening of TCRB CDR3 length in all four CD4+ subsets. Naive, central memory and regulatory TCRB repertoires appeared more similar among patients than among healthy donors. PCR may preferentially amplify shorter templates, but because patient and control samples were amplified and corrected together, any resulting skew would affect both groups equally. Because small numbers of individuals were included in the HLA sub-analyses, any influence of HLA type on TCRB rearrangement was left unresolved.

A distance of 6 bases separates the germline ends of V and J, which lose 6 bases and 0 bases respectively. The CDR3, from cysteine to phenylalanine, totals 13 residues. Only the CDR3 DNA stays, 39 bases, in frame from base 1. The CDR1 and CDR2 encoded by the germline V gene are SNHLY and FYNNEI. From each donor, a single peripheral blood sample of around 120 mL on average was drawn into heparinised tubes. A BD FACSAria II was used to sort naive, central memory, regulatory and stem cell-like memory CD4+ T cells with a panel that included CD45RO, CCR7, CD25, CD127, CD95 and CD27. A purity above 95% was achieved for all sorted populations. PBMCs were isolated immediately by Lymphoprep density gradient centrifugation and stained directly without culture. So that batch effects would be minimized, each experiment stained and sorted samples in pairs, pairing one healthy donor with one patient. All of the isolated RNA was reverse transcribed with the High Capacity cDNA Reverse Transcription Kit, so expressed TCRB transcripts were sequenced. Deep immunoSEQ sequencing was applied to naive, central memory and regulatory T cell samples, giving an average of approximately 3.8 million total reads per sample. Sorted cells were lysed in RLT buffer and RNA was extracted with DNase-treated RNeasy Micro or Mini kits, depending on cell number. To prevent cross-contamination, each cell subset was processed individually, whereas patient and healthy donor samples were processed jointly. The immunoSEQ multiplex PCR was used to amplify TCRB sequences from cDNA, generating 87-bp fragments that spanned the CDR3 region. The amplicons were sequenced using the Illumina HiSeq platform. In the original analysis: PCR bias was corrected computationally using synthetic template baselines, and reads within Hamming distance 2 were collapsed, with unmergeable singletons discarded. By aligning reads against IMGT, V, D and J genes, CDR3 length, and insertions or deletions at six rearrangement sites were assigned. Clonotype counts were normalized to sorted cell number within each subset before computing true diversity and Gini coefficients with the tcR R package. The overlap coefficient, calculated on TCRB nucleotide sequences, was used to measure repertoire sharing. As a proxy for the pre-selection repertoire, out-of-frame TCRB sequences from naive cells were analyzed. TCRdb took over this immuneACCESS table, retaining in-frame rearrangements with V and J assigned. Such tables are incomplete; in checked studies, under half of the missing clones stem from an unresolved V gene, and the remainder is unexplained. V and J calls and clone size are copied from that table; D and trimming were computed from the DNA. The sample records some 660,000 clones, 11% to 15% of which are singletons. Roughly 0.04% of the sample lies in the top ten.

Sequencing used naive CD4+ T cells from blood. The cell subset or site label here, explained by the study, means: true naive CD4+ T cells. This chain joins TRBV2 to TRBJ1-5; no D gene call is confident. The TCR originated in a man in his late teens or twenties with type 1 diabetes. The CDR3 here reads CASRPDSNQPQHF. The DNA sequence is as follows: TGTGCCAGCAGACCGGATAGCAATCAGCCCCAGCATTTT.